The rows below give T cell receptor beta chains drawn from one sample of a study of shared clonotypes between healthy human individuals. The data were produced by immunoSEQ multiplex PCR, yet TCRdb's version contains in-frame clones alone and is incomplete. This table holds around 2,000,000 clones, about 93% found once. Sequencing was carried out using naive CD8+ T cells from PBMCs. The origin of the receptors is a man aged 18 to 30 in good health. Some clones in this sample may be carry-over from other donors' samples. Both conserved end residues are part of each CDR3.

j_gene: TRBJ2-5
v_gene: TRBV11-2
CDR3aa: CASSLGARTLGGETQYF

j_gene: TRBJ2-7
v_gene: TRBV29-1
CDR3aa: CSVVLGLGYEQYF

j_gene: TRBJ2-2
v_gene: TRBV29-1
CDR3aa: CSVVPGSGGLFF

j_gene: TRBJ2-6
v_gene: TRBV27
CDR3aa: CASSFYSGANVLTF

j_gene: TRBJ2-1
v_gene: TRBV19
CDR3aa: CASSIGGNSYNEQFF

j_gene: TRBJ2-4
v_gene: TRBV7-2
CDR3aa: CASSLTGLAAKNIQYF

j_gene: TRBJ2-3
v_gene: TRBV6-1
CDR3aa: CASSGDDRDRVFHTDTQYF

j_gene: TRBJ2-5
v_gene: TRBV7-9
CDR3aa: CASSQRQGYQETQYF

j_gene: TRBJ1-3
v_gene: TRBV6-1
CDR3aa: CASSELPRETIYF

j_gene: TRBJ2-2
v_gene: TRBV11-2
CDR3aa: CASRLYRGANTGELFF

j_gene: TRBJ1-1
v_gene: TRBV27
CDR3aa: CASSLLGVGMTEAFF

j_gene: TRBJ1-5
v_gene: TRBV27
CDR3aa: CASSPEVGSNQPQHF

j_gene: TRBJ2-3
v_gene: TRBV6-1
CDR3aa: CASAVFHGSSDTQYF

j_gene: TRBJ2-1
v_gene: TRBV30
CDR3aa: CAWSAGLSTSYNEQFF

j_gene: TRBJ2-7
v_gene: TRBV5-6
CDR3aa: CASSLRPDRWEYF

j_gene: TRBJ2-7
v_gene: TRBV2
CDR3aa: CASSEAPDWSYEQYF

j_gene: TRBJ1-1
v_gene: TRBV7-9
CDR3aa: CASSPRQGEGEAFF

j_gene: TRBJ2-1
v_gene: TRBV7-9
CDR3aa: CASSLAGLAGVDEQFF